Presented here are 14 T cell receptor beta chains from one specimen sequenced in a study of CD8 T cells in ankylosing spondylitis. TCRdb recomputed calls from the 5' RACE reads with MiXCR, one row per CDR3 protein. The table has under 200,000 distinct CDR3 sequences, roughly 10% seen once. Sequenced: blood, either unsorted or a sorted T cell fraction (not recorded which). These receptor sequences come from a male donor with ankylosing spondylitis or in good health (not recorded which).

This clonotype was counted at least ten times. The chain couples TRBV5-1 to TRBJ2-2; the D gene is possibly TRBD1 (6 bases). Trimming took 0 bases from V and 0 from J, leaving 15 bases between them. This CDR3 contains 18 residues. The germline CDR1 and CDR2 sequences are SGHRS and YFSETQ. CDR3 loop: CASSLGAFDRTNTGELFF. CDR3 sequence (DNA): TGCGCCAGCAGCTTGGGGGCGTTTGACAGGACGAACACCGGGGAGCTGTTTTTT.

This clonotype was detected ten times or more. The rearrangement links TRBV15 to TRBJ1-5; perhaps TRBD1 as D (6 bases). The V and J ends lost 6 bases and 2 bases respectively, with 14 bases between them. The germline V gene encodes CDR1 LNHNV and CDR2 YYDKDF (reference sequence). CDR3 length equals 15 residues. CDR3 sequence: CATRTGRGGNQPQHF. The CDR3 DNA reads TGTGCCACCAGGACAGGACGAGGCGGCAATCAGCCCCAGCATTTT.

A remark on this clonotype: A read error may be the cause here, since a much bigger clone is one base away. The chain uses TRBV29-1 and TRBJ1-6; D might be TRBD1 (6 bases). Germline V gene lookup returns CDR1 SQVTM and CDR2 ANQGSEA. Deletions cut 7 bases from V and 11 bases from J, with 18 bases between. The CDR3 consists of 13 residues. As DNA, the CDR3 is TGCAGCGCCTGGGACGGGGGGCATCCACCCCTCCACTTT. Translation: CSAWDGGHPPLHF.

Details on this clonotype: Possible read error: a much larger clone is one base away. The chain carries TRBV20-1 and TRBJ2-7; 7 bases line up with TRBD1. Per the germline V gene, CDR1 is DFQATT and CDR2 is SNEGSKA (reference sequence). This CDR3 contains 11 residues. DNA for the CDR3: TGCAGCAAGACAGGGTCCAACGAGCAGCACTTC. The encoded protein is CSKTGSNEQHF.

This clonotype was counted many times. The rearrangement joins TRBV12-3 or TRBV12-4 to TRBJ2-7; 9 nucleotides agree with TRBD1. The CDR3 extends over 14 amino acids. V shed 5 bases and J 7 bases; nucleotides not matched to a gene: 9. The CDR3 DNA follows: TGTGCCAGCAGTGGATGGGGACAGGGTGAGGAGCAGTACTTC. Its translation is CASSGWGQGEEQYF.

This clonotype appeared a few times. The chain recombines TRBV7-9 with TRBJ1-1; D is unresolved. Germline V CDR1 and CDR2: SEHNR, FQNEAQ (reference sequence). The CDR3 has 16 amino acids. Trimming removed 6 bases at V and 0 bases at J, with 17 bases between. CDR3 nucleotides: TGTGCCAGCAGACGTGACAAGGACTACCTGAACACTGAAGCTTTCTTT. Its protein product is CASRRDKDYLNTEAFF.

This sequence joins TRBV7-2 and TRBJ2-7; the match to TRBD1 covers 12 bases. The V gene's germline CDR1 is SGHTA and CDR2 FQGNSA. The CDR3 runs to 14 residues. V gave up 4 bases and J gave up 6 bases; unmatched junction bases: 4. The DNA for the CDR3 is TGTGCCAGCAGCTACGGGACAGGGGGCCCCGAGCAGTACTTC. It encodes CASSYGTGGPEQYF.

There are a few counts of this clonotype. V gene TRBV7-2 combines with J gene TRBJ2-3; 10 bases match TRBD2. The germline CDR1 and CDR2 sequences are SGHTA and FQGNSA. CDR3 length: 15 amino acids. V trimming: 2 bases; J trimming: 4 bases; junction bases outside the gene matches: 3. CDR3 sequence reads: CASSLSGGVSDTQYF. DNA for the CDR3: TGTGCCAGCAGCTTAAGCGGGGGGGTTTCAGATACGCAGTATTTT.

This clonotype was counted at least ten times. This rearrangement joins TRBV5-1 to TRBJ1-5; 9 bases align to TRBD1. V dropped 3 bases and J dropped 0; count of bases not matched to a gene: 10. This CDR3 region has 18 residues. The germline V gene has CDR1 SGHRS and CDR2 YFSETQ. Here the CDR3 reads CASSSGPGQGNSNQPQHF. CDR3 DNA: TGCGCCAGCAGCTCGGGCCCGGGACAGGGCAATAGCAATCAGCCCCAGCATTTT.

This clonotype was found many times. The chain combines TRBV28 with TRBJ1-1; 8 nucleotides line up with TRBD1. Per germline, CDR1 MDHEN and CDR2 SYDVKM. This CDR3 is 14 amino acids long. Trimming cost V 7 bases and J 4 bases; bases outside gene matches: 8. This chain's CDR3 is CASTWTGSGTEAFF. For the CDR3, the DNA is TGTGCCAGCACCTGGACAGGGAGTGGCACTGAAGCTTTCTTT.

This clonotype was detected ten times or more. This chain links TRBV10-2 with TRBJ2-2; 14 nucleotides agree with TRBD2. The germline V gene has CDR1 WSHSY and CDR2 SAAADI. Germline trimming cut 0 bases from V and 0 bases from J; bases unmatched to any gene: 12. CDR3 length equals 22 residues. The CDR3 loop is CASSESAGLAGVPFANTGELFF. CDR3 DNA: TGCGCCAGCAGTGAGTCGGCGGGACTAGCGGGAGTCCCGTTCGCGAACACCGGGGAGCTGTTTTTT.

A few counts support this clonotype. The chain joins TRBV29-1 to TRBJ2-5; TRBD2 matches 7 bases. Germline-derived CDR1 and CDR2 are SQVTM and ANQGSEA. CDR3 size: 15 residues. Losses at the gene ends were 0 bases for V and 4 bases for J; bases not matched to a gene: 8. DNA for the CDR3: TGCAGCGTTGAAGATCCAGCGGGGTCCCCAGAGACCCAGTACTTC. Translation gives CSVEDPAGSPETQYF.

This clonotype was detected ten times or more. The chain carries TRBV29-1 and TRBJ2-1; no reliable D call. The length of the CDR3 is 13 residues. Germline CDR1 and CDR2: SQVTM and ANQGSEA. The germline V and J ends were trimmed by 3 bases and 0 bases, with 6 bases remaining between them. CDR3 bases: TGCAGCGTTGACGGCAGCTCCTACAATGAGCAGTTCTTC. Residues: CSVDGSSYNEQFF.

CDR3 DNA sequence: TGTGCCAGCAGCCAAGAGACTAGCGGGGAAGAGACCCAGTACTTC. Protein: CASSQETSGEETQYF. The chain employs TRBV4-2 and TRBJ2-5; 11 bases fit TRBD2. The germline gives CDR1 LGHNA, CDR2 YNFKEQ. This CDR3 is built from 15 residues. J gave up 3 bases and V 0 bases, and 0 bases lay outside the gene matches.